Listed below are T cell receptor beta chains from one sample, sequenced in a study of T-cell memory formation after mild COVID-19. One entry per CDR3 protein results from TCRdb running MiXCR on the 5' RACE reads. The sample lists fewer than 250,000 distinct CDR3 sequences; over 9.5% were seen once. Specimen: PBMCs or a T cell subset sorted from them (not recorded which). Source of these receptors: a man in his late teens or twenties who had mild COVID-19 (a few samples of this study predate the infection). Cell type and time point are not known. Each CDR3 is given with its conserved first and last residue. The D gene is left open where the match is weak. Some rows have no size entry. The others give once, few or many, or a class for an expanded clone.

>TRBJ2-1|NA|17|TRBV2|NA
TGTGCCAGCAGCGAACGTGGTCCGGGGAGCTCCTACAATGAGCAGTTCTTC
CASSERGPGSSYNEQFF
>TRBJ2-1|NA|14|TRBV29-1|TRBD2
TGCAGCGTGGCAAGTAGCGGGGGGGACAATGAGCAGTTCTTC
CSVASSGGDNEQFF
>TRBJ1-2|few|12|TRBV29-1|NA
TGCAGCGCCGGGGACACTAACTATGGCTACACCTTC
CSAGDTNYGYTF
>TRBJ1-2|NA|16|TRBV19|NA
TGTGCCAGTAGTCTAGGACGGACCGCTTTTAACTATGGCTACACCTTC
CASSLGRTAFNYGYTF
>TRBJ2-1|few|11|TRBV6-2/TRBV6-3|NA
TGTGCCAGCAGTTACGGGGCAGAGCAGTTCTTC
CASSYGAEQFF
>TRBJ2-5|many|13|TRBV7-2|NA
TGTGCCAGCAGCTTACAGTACCAAGAGACCCAGTACTTC
CASSLQYQETQYF
>TRBJ2-5|NA|15|TRBV5-1|NA
TGCGCCAGCAGCTTGGAGAGGGGGTCTTTCGAGACACAGTACTTC
CASSLERGSFETQYF
>TRBJ1-3|NA|18|TRBV7-9|TRBD1
TGTGCCAGCAGCAACCCCCGGGACAGGCCCCTTTCTGGAAACACCATATATTTT
CASSNPRDRPLSGNTIYF
>TRBJ2-3|NA|19|TRBV7-2|NA
TGTGCCAGCAGCCGTTGGGGTTTATTCGGGGGACCTTACACAGATACGCAGTATTTT
CASSRWGLFGGPYTDTQYF
>TRBJ1-2|NA|14|TRBV10-3|NA
TGTGCCATCAGTGAGTCGAAGGGGACCTATGGCTACACCTTC
CAISESKGTYGYTF
>TRBJ2-5|NA|16|TRBV7-9|NA
TGTGCCAGCAGCTTAGGGGTCCGAAGGGTTCAGGAGACCCAGTACTTC
CASSLGVRRVQETQYF
>TRBJ2-2|few|12|TRBV2|NA
TGTGCCAGCAGTACAGACACCGGGGAGCTGTTTTTT
CASSTDTGELFF
>TRBJ2-3|NA|14|TRBV9|NA
TGTGCCAGCACCCTGCAGACTAGTTCAGATACGCAGTATTTT
CASTLQTSSDTQYF
>TRBJ1-4|few|14|TRBV25-1|TRBD1
TGTGCCAGCAGTAAGACAGGGGGCGAGGAAAAACTGTTTTTT
CASSKTGGEEKLFF
>TRBJ2-6|many|17|TRBV6-2/TRBV6-3|NA
TGTGCCAGCAGTTACTTAGGGCCGAGCTCTGGGGCCAACGTCCTGACTTTC
CASSYLGPSSGANVLTF
>TRBJ1-1|NA|16|TRBV19|TRBD1
TGTGCCAGTAGCTTCAATCCGGGACAGGGGCCCCCTGAAGCTTTCTTT
CASSFNPGQGPPEAFF
>TRBJ2-1|few|16|TRBV12-5|TRBD1
TGTGCTAGTGGTTTGGTACTTGGGACAGCCCCAGGTGAGCAGTTCTTC
CASGLVLGTAPGEQFF
>TRBJ1-1|once|14|TRBV29-1|NA
TGCAGCGTTGCCCCAGGTCAGTCGAACACTGAAGCTTTCTTT
CSVAPGQSNTEAFF
>TRBJ2-5|few|12|TRBV12-3/TRBV12-4|NA
TGTGCCAGCAGTACTTTCCACGAGACCCAGTACTTC
CASSTFHETQYF
>TRBJ2-7|NA|15|TRBV4-2|TRBD1
TGTGCCAGCAGCCAAGATCCGACAGGGTCCTACGAGCAGTACTTC
CASSQDPTGSYEQYF
>TRBJ1-1|few|15|TRBV15|NA
TGTGCCACCAGCAGCAGACTGTCAGGAGGGACTGAAGCTTTCTTT
CATSSRLSGGTEAFF
>TRBJ2-3|few|12|TRBV5-1|NA
TGCGCCAGCAGCCTTATCACAGATACGCAGTATTTT
CASSLITDTQYF
>TRBJ2-7|many|13|TRBV7-6|NA
TGTGCCAGCAGCTCAACCCACCAGGGCGAGCAGTACTTC
CASSSTHQGEQYF
>TRBJ2-1|few|16|TRBV7-3|TRBD2
TGTGCCAGCAGCCCAAGGCGGGGGATAGATGGCAATGAGCAGTTCTTC
CASSPRRGIDGNEQFF
>TRBJ1-2|NA|16|TRBV29-1|TRBD1
TGCAGCGTCCGACCCCATTTGACAGGGGGCGACTATGGCTACACCTTC
CSVRPHLTGGDYGYTF
>TRBJ2-5|many|15|TRBV5-1|NA
TGCGCCAGCAGCACCGGTCGTATTGGGGTGGAGACCCAGTACTTC
CASSTGRIGVETQYF
>TRBJ2-5|few|14|TRBV5-1|NA
TGCGCCAGCAGCTTCGGCAGCGGAAAAGAGACCCAGTACTTC
CASSFGSGKETQYF
>TRBJ1-6|NA|16|TRBV2|TRBD1
TGTGCCAGCAACCCAAGGACAGGGATTTATAATTCACCCCTCCACTTT
CASNPRTGIYNSPLHF
>TRBJ2-3|few|14|TRBV5-8|NA
TGTGCCAGCAGCCCGGGACGGCTGCGGGATACGCAGTATTTT
CASSPGRLRDTQYF
>TRBJ1-2|few|14|TRBV20-1|NA
TGCAGTGCCCCATCCCCCGGACGGTTCTATGGCTACACCTTC
CSAPSPGRFYGYTF
>TRBJ2-5|many|15|TRBV3-1|NA
TGTGCCAGCAGCCCCCCGTGGGGGGGCCCGGAGACCCAGTACTTC
CASSPPWGGPETQYF
>TRBJ2-7|few|15|TRBV27|NA
TGTGCCAGCAGTTTATCCGGGACGGAAACCTACGAGCAGTACTTC
CASSLSGTETYEQYF
>TRBJ1-2|NA|14|TRBV7-9|NA
TGTGCCAGCAGCCCTAGGCGTGGGGGGCCGGGCTACACCTTC
CASSPRRGGPGYTF
>TRBJ2-3|NA|15|TRBV25-1|NA
TGTGCCAGCAGCTCTGCAGGACCTCGCACAGATACGCAGTATTTT
CASSSAGPRTDTQYF
>TRBJ1-2|NA|13|TRBV20-1|TRBD1
TGCAGTGCTAGGGGGGACAGAGCTTATGGCTACACCTTC
CSARGDRAYGYTF
>TRBJ2-2|NA|16|TRBV12-3/TRBV12-4|NA
TGTGCCAGCAGTTCCCGGGCCCTTCGGGGCACCGGGGAGCTGTTTTTT
CASSSRALRGTGELFF
>TRBJ2-3|NA|13|TRBV4-3|NA
TGCGCCAGCAGCATCGAGCCCCCAGATACGCAGTATTTT
CASSIEPPDTQYF
>TRBJ2-3|NA|16|TRBV28|NA
TGTGCCAGCAGCTACGGAACTGGGACTCCTCCAGATACGCAGTATTTT
CASSYGTGTPPDTQYF
>TRBJ2-5|NA|15|TRBV7-7|NA
TGTGCTAGCAGCCAGGGGGGTGGGGCGTTGAAGACCCAGTACTTC
CASSQGGGALKTQYF
>TRBJ1-2|few|15|TRBV5-6|NA
TGTGCCAGCAGCTCCCCGTCGCGATGGGGCCGTGGCTACACCTTC
CASSSPSRWGRGYTF
>TRBJ1-1|NA|14|TRBV7-9|NA
TGTGCCAGCAGCTTGCAGGGTCAGGGCACTGAAGCTTTCTTT
CASSLQGQGTEAFF
>TRBJ2-3|NA|15|TRBV29-1|NA
TGCAGCGTTGAAGATAGAAGGGGCGCTACAGATACGCAGTATTTT
CSVEDRRGATDTQYF
>TRBJ2-7|NA|17|TRBV18|NA
TGTGCCAGCTCACCAATAGTTGGGGTGCGGAACCTCAACGAGCAGTACTTC
CASSPIVGVRNLNEQYF
>TRBJ2-3|NA|16|TRBV12-3/TRBV12-4|TRBD2
TGTGCCAGCAGTTCCCAGTCGAGCGGGGGGGCAGATACGCAGTATTTT
CASSSQSSGGADTQYF
>TRBJ2-3|NA|15|TRBV4-1|NA
TGCGCCAGCAGCCAAGGAGGGGGTTGGACAGATACGCAGTATTTT
CASSQGGGWTDTQYF
>TRBJ2-5|many|14|TRBV6-2/TRBV6-3|NA
TGTGCCACTACCATCGATAGGGATCAAGAGACCCAGTACTTC
CATTIDRDQETQYF
>TRBJ1-2|NA|13|TRBV12-3/TRBV12-4|NA
TGTGCCAGCAGTTCTGGACAGAGCTATGGCTACACCTTC
CASSSGQSYGYTF
>TRBJ1-4|NA|16|TRBV5-1|NA
TGCGCCAGCAGCTTGGTTAGTTTGGATAATGAAGGAAAACTGTTTTTT
CASSLVSLDNEGKLFF
>TRBJ1-2|NA|16|TRBV7-9|NA
TGTGCCAGCAGCTTGTGGCAGGCTAATCTCGGCTATGGCTACACCTTC
CASSLWQANLGYGYTF
>TRBJ2-5|NA|14|TRBV5-1|TRBD2
TGCGCCAGCAGCGCTAGCGGGGTTCAAGAGACCCAGTACTTC
CASSASGVQETQYF
>TRBJ1-2|many|13|TRBV7-2|NA
TGTGCCAGCAGCTTAACCCAGGGTAGTGGCTACACCTTC
CASSLTQGSGYTF
>TRBJ1-1|NA|12|TRBV6-6|NA
TGTGCCAGCAGCCCGGTGGGGGCTGAAGCTTTCTTT
CASSPVGAEAFF
>TRBJ1-2|few|14|TRBV27|NA
TGTGCCAGCAGTTTAAGCTGGGGGAGCTATGGCTACACCTTC
CASSLSWGSYGYTF